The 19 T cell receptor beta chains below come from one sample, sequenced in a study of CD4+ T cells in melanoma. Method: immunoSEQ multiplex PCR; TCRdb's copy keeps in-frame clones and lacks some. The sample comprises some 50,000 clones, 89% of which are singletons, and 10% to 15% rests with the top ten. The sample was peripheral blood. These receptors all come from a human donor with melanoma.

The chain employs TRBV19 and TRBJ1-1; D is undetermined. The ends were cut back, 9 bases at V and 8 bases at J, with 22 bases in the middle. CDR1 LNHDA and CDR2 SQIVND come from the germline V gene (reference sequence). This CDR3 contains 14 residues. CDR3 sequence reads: CASQGFSGVLEAFF. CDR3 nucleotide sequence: TGTGCCAGCCAAGGGTTCTCAGGAGTCCTGGAAGCTTTCTTT.

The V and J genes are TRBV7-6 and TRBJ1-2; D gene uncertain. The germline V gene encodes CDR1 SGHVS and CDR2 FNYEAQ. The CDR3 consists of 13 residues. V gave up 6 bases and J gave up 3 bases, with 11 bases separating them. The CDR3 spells CASRPSVDYGYTF. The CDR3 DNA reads TGTGCCAGCAGACCGTCGGTTGACTATGGCTACACCTTC.

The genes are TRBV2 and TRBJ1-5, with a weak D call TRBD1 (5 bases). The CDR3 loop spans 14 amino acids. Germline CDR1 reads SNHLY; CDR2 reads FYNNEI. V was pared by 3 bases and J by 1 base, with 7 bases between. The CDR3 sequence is CASSEQGSNQPQHF. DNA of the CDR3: TGTGCCAGCAGTGAGCAGGGAAGCAATCAGCCCCAGCATTTT.

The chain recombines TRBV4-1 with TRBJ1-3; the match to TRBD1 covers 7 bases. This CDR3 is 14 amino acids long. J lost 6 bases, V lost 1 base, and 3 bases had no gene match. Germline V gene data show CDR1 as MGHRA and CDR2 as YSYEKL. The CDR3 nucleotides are TGCGCCAGCAGCCAAGGGGACAGAGAAAACACCATATATTTT. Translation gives CASSQGDRENTIYF.

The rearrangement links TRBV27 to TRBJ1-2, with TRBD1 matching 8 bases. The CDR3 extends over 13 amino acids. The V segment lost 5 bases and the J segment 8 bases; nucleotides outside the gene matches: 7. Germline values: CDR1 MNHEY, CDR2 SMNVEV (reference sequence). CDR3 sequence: CASSPQTGGGYTF. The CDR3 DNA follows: TGTGCCAGCAGTCCGCAAACAGGGGGGGGCTACACCTTC.

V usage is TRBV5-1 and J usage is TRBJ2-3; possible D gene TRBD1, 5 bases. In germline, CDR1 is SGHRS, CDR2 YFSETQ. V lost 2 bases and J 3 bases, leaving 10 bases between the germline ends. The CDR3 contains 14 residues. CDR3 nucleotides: TGCGCCAGCAGCTTACGGCAGGGTACAGATACGCAGTATTTT. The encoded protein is CASSLRQGTDTQYF.

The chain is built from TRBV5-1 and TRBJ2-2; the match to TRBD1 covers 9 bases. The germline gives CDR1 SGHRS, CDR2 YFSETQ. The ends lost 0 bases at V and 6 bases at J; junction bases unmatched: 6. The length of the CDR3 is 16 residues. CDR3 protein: CASSLATGGRAGELFF. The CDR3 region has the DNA TGCGCCAGCAGCTTGGCCACAGGGGGCCGGGCCGGGGAGCTGTTTTTT.

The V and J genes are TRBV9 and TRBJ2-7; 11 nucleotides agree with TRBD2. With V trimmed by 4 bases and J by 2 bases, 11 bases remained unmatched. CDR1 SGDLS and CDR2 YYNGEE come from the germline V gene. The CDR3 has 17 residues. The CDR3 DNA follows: TGTGCCAGCAGCCTAGAGGGGCTAGCGGGGGGAACCTACGAGCAGTACTTC. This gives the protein CASSLEGLAGGTYEQYF.

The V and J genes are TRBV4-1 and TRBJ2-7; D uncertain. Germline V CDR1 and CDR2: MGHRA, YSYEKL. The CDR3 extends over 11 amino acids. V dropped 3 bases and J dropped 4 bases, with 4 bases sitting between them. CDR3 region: CASSHGYEQYF. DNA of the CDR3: TGCGCCAGCAGCCATGGATACGAGCAGTACTTC.

CDR3 loop: CASSYLELETQYF. The CDR3 nucleotides are TGTGCCAGCAGTTACCTAGAGCTGGAGACCCAGTACTTC. This rearrangement joins TRBV6-6 to TRBJ2-5; D gene ambiguous. The ends were cut back, 2 bases at V and 5 bases at J, with 9 bases in the middle. The CDR3 extends over 13 amino acids. Germline V gene data show CDR1 as MNHNY and CDR2 as SVGAGI (reference sequence).

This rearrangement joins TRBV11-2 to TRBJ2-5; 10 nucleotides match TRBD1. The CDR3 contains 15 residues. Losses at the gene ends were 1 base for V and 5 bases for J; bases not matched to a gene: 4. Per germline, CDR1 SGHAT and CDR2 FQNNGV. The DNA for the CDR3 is TGTGCCAGCAGCTTAGGGACAGGGGGTGGGGAGACCCAGTACTTC. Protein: CASSLGTGGGETQYF.

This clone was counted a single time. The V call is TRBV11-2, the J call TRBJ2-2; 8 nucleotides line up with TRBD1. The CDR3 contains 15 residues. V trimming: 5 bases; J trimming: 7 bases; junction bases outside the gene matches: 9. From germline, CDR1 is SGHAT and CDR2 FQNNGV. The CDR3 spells CASSPTDRAIGELFF. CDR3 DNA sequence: TGTGCCAGCAGCCCTACGGACAGGGCCATCGGGGAGCTGTTTTTT. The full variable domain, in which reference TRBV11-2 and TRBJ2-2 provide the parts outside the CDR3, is EAGVAQSPRYKIIEKRQSVAFWCNPISGHATLYWYQQILGQGPKLLIQFQNNGVVDDSQLPKDRFSAERLKGVDSTLKIQPAKLEDSAVYLCASSPTDRAIGELFFGEGSRLTVL.

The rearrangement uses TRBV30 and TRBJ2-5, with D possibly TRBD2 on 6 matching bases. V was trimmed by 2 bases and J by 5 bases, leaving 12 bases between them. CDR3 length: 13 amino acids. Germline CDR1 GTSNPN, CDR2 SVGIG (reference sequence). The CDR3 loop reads CAWSPTSRETQYF. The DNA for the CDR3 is TGTGCCTGGAGTCCGACTAGTAGGGAGACCCAGTACTTC.

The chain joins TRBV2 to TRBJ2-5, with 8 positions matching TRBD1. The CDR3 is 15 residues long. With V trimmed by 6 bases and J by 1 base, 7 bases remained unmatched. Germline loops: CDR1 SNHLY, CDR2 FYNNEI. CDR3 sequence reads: CASRRGQATQETQYF. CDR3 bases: TGTGCCAGCAGACGGGGACAGGCGACCCAAGAGACCCAGTACTTC.

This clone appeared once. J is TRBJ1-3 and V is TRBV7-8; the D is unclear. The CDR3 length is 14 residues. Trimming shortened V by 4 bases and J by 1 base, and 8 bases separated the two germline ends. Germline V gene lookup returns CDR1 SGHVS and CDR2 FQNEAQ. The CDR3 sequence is CASSSTLSGNTIYF. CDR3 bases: TGTGCCAGCAGCTCGACTCTTTCTGGAAACACCATATATTTT.

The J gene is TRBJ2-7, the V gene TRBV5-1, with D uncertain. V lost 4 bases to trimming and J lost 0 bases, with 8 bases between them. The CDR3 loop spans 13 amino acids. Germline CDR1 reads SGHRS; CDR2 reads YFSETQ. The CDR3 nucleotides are TGCGCCAGCAGCGTTCCACCCTCCTACGAGCAGTACTTC. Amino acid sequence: CASSVPPSYEQYF.

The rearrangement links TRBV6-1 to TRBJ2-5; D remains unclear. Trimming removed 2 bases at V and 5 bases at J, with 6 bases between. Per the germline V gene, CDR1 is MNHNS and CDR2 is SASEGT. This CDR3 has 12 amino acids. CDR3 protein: CASSEPRETQYF. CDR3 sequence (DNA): TGTGCCAGCAGTGAACCAAGGGAGACCCAGTACTTC.

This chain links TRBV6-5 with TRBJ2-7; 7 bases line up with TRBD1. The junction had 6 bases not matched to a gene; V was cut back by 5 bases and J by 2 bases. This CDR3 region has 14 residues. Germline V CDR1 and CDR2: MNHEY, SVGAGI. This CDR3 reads CASSQSDRAYEQYF. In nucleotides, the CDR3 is TGTGCCAGCAGTCAGAGTGACAGGGCCTACGAGCAGTACTTC.

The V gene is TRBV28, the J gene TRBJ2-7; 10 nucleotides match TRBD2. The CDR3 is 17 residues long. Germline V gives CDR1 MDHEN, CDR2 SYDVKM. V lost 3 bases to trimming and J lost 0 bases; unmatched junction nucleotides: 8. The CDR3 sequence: CASSFVTSGESSYEQYF. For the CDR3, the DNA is TGTGCCAGCAGTTTCGTTACTAGCGGGGAGAGCTCCTACGAGCAGTACTTC.